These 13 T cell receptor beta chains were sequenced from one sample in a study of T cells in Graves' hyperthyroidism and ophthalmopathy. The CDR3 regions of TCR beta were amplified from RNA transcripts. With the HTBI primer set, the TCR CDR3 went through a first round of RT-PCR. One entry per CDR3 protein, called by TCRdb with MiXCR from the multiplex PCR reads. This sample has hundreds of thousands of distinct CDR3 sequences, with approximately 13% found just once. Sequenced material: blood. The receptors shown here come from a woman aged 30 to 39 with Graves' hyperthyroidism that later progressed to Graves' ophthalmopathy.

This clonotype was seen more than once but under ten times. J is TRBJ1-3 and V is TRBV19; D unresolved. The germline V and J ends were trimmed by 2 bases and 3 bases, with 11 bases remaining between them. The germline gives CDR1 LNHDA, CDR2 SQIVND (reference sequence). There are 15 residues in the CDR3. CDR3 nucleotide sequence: TGTGCCAGTAGTATAAATATGGGAAGTGGAAACACCATATATTTT. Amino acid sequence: CASSINMGSGNTIYF.

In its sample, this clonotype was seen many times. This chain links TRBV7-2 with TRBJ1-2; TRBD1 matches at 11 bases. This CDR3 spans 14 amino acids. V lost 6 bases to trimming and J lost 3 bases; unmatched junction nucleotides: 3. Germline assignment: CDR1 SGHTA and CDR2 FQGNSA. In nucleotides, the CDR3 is TGTGCCAGCAGACCGGGACAGGGGGACTATGGCTACACCTTC. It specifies CASRPGQGDYGYTF.

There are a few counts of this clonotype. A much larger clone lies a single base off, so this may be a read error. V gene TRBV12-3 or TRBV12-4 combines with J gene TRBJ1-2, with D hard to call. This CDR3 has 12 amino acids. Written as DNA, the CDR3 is TGTGCCAGCAGTCCTGGGAGCTATGGCAACACCTTC. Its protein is CASSPGSYGNTF.

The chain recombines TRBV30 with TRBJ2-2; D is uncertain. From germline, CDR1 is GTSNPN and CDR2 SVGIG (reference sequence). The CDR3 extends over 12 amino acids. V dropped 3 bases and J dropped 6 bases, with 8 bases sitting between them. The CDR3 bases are TGTGCCTGGAGCAGGAGTCCCGGGGAGCTGTTTTTT. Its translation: CAWSRSPGELFF.

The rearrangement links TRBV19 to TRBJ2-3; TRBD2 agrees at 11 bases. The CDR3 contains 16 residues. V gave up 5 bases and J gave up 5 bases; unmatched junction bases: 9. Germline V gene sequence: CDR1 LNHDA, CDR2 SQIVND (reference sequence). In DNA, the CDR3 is TGTGCCAGTAGTCTATCACTAGCGGGAGCCAGAGATACGCAGTATTTT. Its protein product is CASSLSLAGARDTQYF. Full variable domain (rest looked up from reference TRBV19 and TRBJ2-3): DGGITQSPKYLFRKEGQNVTLSCEQNLNHDAMYWYRQDPGQGLRLIYYSQIVNDFQKGDIAEGYSVSREKKESFPLTVTSAQKNPTAFYLCASSLSLAGARDTQYFGPGTRLTVL.

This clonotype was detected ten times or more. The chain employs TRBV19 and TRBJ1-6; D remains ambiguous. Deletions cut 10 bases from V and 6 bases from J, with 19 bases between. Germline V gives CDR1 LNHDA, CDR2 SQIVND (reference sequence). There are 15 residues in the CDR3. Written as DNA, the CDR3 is TGTGCCACCTCAGGAACAGAGAATATTAATTCACCCCTCCACTTT. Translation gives CATSGTENINSPLHF. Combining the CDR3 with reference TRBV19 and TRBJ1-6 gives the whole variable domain DGGITQSPKYLFRKEGQNVTLSCEQNLNHDAMYWYRQDPGQGLRLIYYSQIVNDFQKGDIAEGYSVSREKKESFPLTVTSAQKNPTAFYLCATSGTENINSPLHFGNGTRLTVT.

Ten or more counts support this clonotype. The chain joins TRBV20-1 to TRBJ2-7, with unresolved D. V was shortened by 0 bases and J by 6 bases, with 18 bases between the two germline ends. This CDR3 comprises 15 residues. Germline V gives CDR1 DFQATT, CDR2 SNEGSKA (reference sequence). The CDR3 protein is CSARDPGDRWFEQYF. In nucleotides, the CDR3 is TGCAGTGCTAGAGACCCCGGAGACCGGTGGTTCGAGCAGTACTTC.

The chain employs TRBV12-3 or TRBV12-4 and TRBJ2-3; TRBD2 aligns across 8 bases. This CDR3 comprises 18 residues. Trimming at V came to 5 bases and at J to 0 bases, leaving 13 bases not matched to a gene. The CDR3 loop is CASSIPGGRLWSTDTQYF. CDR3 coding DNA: TGTGCCAGCAGTATCCCCGGCGGGAGGCTATGGAGCACAGATACGCAGTATTTT.

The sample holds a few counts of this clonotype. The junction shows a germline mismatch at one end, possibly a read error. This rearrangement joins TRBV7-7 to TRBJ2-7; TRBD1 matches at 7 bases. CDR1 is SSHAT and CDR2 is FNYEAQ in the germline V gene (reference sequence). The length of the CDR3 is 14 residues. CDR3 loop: CASSLGSGGYEQYF. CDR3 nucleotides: TGTGCTAGCAGCTTAGGATCAGGGGGCTACGAGCAGTACTTC.

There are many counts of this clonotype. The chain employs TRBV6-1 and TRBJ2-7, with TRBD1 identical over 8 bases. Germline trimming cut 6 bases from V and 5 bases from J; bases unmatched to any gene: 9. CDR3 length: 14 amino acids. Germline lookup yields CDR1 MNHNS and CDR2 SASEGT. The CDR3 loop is CASRPDRAAHEQYF. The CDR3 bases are TGTGCCAGCAGACCGGACAGGGCGGCCCACGAGCAGTACTTC.

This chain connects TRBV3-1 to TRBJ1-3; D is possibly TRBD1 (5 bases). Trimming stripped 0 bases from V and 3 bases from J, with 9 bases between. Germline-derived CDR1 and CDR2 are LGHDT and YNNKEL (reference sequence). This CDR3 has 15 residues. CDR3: CASSQEGTGGNTIYF. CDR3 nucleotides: TGTGCCAGCAGCCAAGAGGGAACAGGTGGAAACACCATATATTTT.

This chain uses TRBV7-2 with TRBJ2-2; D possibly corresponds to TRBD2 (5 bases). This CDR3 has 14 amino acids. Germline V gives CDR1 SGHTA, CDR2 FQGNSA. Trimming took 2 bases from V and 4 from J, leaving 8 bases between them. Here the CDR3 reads CASSLTAVTGELFF. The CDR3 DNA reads TGTGCCAGCAGCTTAACAGCGGTCACCGGGGAGCTGTTTTTT.

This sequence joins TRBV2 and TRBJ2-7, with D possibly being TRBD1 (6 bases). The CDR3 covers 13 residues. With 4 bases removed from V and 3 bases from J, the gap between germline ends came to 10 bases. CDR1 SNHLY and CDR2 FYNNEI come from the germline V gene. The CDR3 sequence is CASSVWGLYEQYF. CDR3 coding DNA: TGTGCCAGCAGTGTGTGGGGGCTCTACGAGCAGTACTTC.